This T cell receptor beta chain was observed in a study of spatial heterogeneity in lung cancer. Study-wide context: PBMC samples from follow-up, when available, were sequenced at a median of roughly two years post-resection.

The time point: blood at routine non-recurrence follow-up after resection. Researchers sequenced whole RNA taken from tumor, nontumor lung or frozen PBMC without sorting. About this clonotype itself: Its specificity is unknown.

Every cDNA TCR molecule received its own unique molecular identifier. Each CDR3 protein is one row after TCRdb ran MiXCR on the 5' RACE reads. The repertoire consists of some 43,000 distinct CDR3 sequences, with roughly a tenth occurring once and the leading ten covering 17%. Whole-study findings and limits: Ubiquitous expanded tumor TCRs showed up in blood more at resection than follow-up.

This CDR3 has 14 amino acids. J was trimmed by 8 bases and V by 5 bases; bases with no gene match: 5. Per germline, CDR1 SQVTM and CDR2 ANQGSEA. This receptor was taken from a female donor with early-stage non-small cell lung cancer. The sequencing here drew on PBMCs, taken at follow-up. The J gene is TRBJ1-6, the V gene TRBV29-1, with 11 positions matching TRBD1. CDR3 DNA: TGCAGCGTTAGGACAGGGGGCGAGGATTCACCCCTCCACTTT. Translation gives CSVRTGGEDSPLHF.